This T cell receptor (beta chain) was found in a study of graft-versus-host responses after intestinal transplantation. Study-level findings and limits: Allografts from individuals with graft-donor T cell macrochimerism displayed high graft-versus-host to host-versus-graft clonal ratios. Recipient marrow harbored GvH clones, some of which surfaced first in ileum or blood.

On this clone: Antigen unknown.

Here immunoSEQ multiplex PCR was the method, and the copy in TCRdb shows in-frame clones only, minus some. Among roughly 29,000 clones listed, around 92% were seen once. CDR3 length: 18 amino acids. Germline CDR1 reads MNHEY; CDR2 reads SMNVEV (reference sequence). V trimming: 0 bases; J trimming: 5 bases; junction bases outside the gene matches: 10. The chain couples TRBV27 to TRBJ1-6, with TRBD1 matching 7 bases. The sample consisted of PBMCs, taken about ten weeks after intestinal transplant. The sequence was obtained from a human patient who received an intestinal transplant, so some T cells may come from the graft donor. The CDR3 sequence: CASSLSVPSGGNNSPLHF. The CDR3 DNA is TGTGCCAGCAGTTTATCTGTCCCCTCAGGGGGTAATAATTCACCCCTCCACTTT.